This record looks at one T cell receptor beta chain sequence and its context. No antigen is known for it. There are no base qualities to consult, and no much larger clone falls within one base. This record comes from a study of radiotherapy plus CTLA-4 blockade in lung cancer (dated 2018 in TCRdb). Study-level background: Among the enrolled patients, about 19% had an objective response, and roughly 30% reached disease control.

Here is what the overall study found, with its caveats: After treatment with radiotherapy and ipilimumab, TCR clones that came from tumors expanded in the peripheral blood. Increased serum interferon-beta after radiation, together with early dynamic changes in blood T cell clones, were reported to be the strongest predictors of response.

Libraries were prepared through the immunoSEQ multiplex PCR assay. TCRdb provides this immuneACCESS table in a form limited to in-frame rearrangements. Some clones are lacking; in checked studies, under half of them reflect an unresolved V gene, and why the rest are absent is not known. The sample yields 65,000 to 85,000 clones; roughly three quarters were counted once. The ten largest clones capture about 15% of the sample. Based on the germline V gene, the CDR1 and CDR2 sequences are MNHNS and SASEGT. The cysteine opens and the phenylalanine closes a CDR3 of 16 amino acids. Just the 48-base CDR3 DNA is kept, in frame starting at base 1. V is cut back by 1 base and J by 5 bases, with 8 bases in the junction unmatched. Focal radiation therapy combined with CTLA-4 blockade (ipilimumab) was tested in patients with chemo-refractory metastatic non-small-cell lung cancer.

The material was peripheral blood, obtained from a patient treated with radiotherapy plus ipilimumab. The source of this sequence is a human donor with non-small cell lung cancer whose response to radiotherapy plus ipilimumab could not be evaluated. Some clones in this sample may be carry-over from other donors' samples. Rearrangement joined TRBV6-1 to TRBJ2-5, with 9 middle bases fitting TRBD2. This receptor carries the CDR3 CASSEDGGGASETQYF. The bases are TGTGCCAGCAGTGAAGATGGCGGGGGGGCCTCGGAGACCCAGTACTTC.